This T cell receptor (beta chain) was captured by sequencing in a study of PD-1 blockade in classical Hodgkin lymphoma. At the level of the study: Every 2 weeks, patients had 3 mg/kg nivolumab intravenously.

As concerns this clone: Its antigen is undetermined.

Profiled with immunoSEQ multiplex PCR; TCRdb holds only in-frame clones, not every one. The sample lists some 22,000 clones; 70% to 85% were seen once. Every one of the patients relapsed after autologous stem cell transplantation (brentuximab vedotin exposure was variable). Notes on the study in general: Unlike CD8+ TCR diversity, which did not rise significantly by C4D1, CD4+ TCR diversity did. Nivolumab starters within 1 year of ASCT were excluded. Newly diagnosed patients were said to have less baseline TCR diversity than healthy donors did.

The CDR3 length is 15 residues. Germline loops: CDR1 SGHTA, CDR2 FQGNSA. The V segment lost 4 bases and the J segment 7 bases; nucleotides outside the gene matches: 10. The TCR was taken from a human donor with classical Hodgkin lymphoma. The sample in question was peripheral blood mononuclear cells (PBMCs), obtained at baseline. The chain links TRBV7-2 to TRBJ1-2, with 9 bases lining up with TRBD1. CDR3 nucleotide sequence: TGTGCCAGCAGCTCTTTAACAGGGGGCTGGGGTGGCTACACCTTC. This codes for CASSSLTGGWGGYTF. Using reference TRBV7-2 and TRBJ1-2 for the parts outside the CDR3, the full variable domain is GAGVSQSPSNKVTEKGKDVELRCDPISGHTALYWYRQSLGQGLEFLIYFQGNSAPDKSGLPSDRFSAERTGGSVSTLTIQRTQQEDSAVYLCASSSLTGGWGGYTFGSGTRLTVV.